The rows below give T cell receptor beta chains drawn from one sample of a study of cytomegalovirus exposure and HLA in healthy donors. Assay: immunoSEQ multiplex PCR; the TCRdb copy retains only in-frame clones and omits some. The repertoire holds approximately 200,000 clones, with 70% to 85% as singletons. Sequenced: PBMCs. Receptors originate from a boy between 2 and 10 years old in good health and CMV-seronegative. The CDR3 runs from the conserved cysteine through the conserved F or W. Fields, in order: clone size, D gene, J gene, V gene, CDR3 protein, CDR3 DNA. The D gene is left open where the match is weak. Clone size is shown for a subset of rows, as once, few, many or a class of expanded clone.

>.|TRBD1|TRBJ1-6|TRBV5-6
CASSSNRGDSPLHF
TGTGCCAGCAGCTCGAACAGGGGTGATTCACCCCTCCACTTT
>.|.|TRBJ2-1|TRBV21-1
CASSRVTSGGPSYNEQFF
TGTGCCAGCAGCAGAGTAACTAGCGGGGGGCCCAGCTACAATGAGCAGTTCTTC
>.|TRBD2|TRBJ2-1|TRBV7-6
CASSLAGRGGYNEQFF
TGTGCCAGCAGCTTAGCCGGGCGGGGGGGTTACAATGAGCAGTTCTTC
>.|.|TRBJ1-2|TRBV7-9
CASSAGGNYGYTF
TGTGCCAGCAGCGCCGGAGGAAACTATGGCTACACCTTC
>.|.|TRBJ2-2|TRBV9
CASSVGTPYTGELFF
TGTGCCAGCAGCGTAGGGACTCCATACACCGGGGAGCTGTTTTTT
>.|TRBD1|TRBJ2-1|TRBV4-3
CASSQRTGTDYNEQFF
TGCGCCAGCAGCCAAAGGACCGGGACAGATTACAATGAGCAGTTCTTC
>.|TRBD1|TRBJ1-6|TRBV4-3
CASSQDKNRGTNSPLHF
TGCGCCAGCAGCCAAGATAAGAACAGGGGGACGAATTCACCCCTCCACTTT
>once|TRBD1|TRBJ1-3|TRBV30
CATTGGLNGNTIYF
TGTGCCACTACAGGGGGCCTAAATGGAAACACCATATATTTT
>few|.|TRBJ2-7|TRBV6-5
CASRVQPWVYEQYF
TGTGCCAGCAGAGTACAGCCATGGGTCTACGAGCAGTACTTC
>.|TRBD1|TRBJ2-5|TRBV9
CASSKGTGQETQYF
TGTGCCAGCAGCAAAGGGACAGGACAAGAGACCCAGTACTTC
>.|TRBD2|TRBJ2-1|TRBV6-5
CASSYEASGAYNEQFF
TGTGCCAGCAGTTACGAGGCTAGCGGGGCCTACAATGAGCAGTTCTTC
>.|TRBD1|TRBJ1-2|TRBV19
CASRKTGVVGYTF
TGTGCCAGTAGAAAAACAGGGGTCGTTGGCTACACCTTC
>.|.|TRBJ1-5|TRBV27
CASSLGAYSNQPQHF
TGTGCCAGCAGTTTAGGGGCTTATAGCAATCAGCCCCAGCATTTT
>.|TRBD1|TRBJ2-1|TRBV29-1
CSVEGTPGTATGYEQFF
TGCAGCGTTGAAGGAACCCCCGGGACAGCTACGGGATATGAGCAGTTCTTC
>.|TRBD1|TRBJ2-7|TRBV30
CAWSVGTGDTYEQYF
TGTGCCTGGAGTGTAGGGACAGGGGACACCTACGAGCAGTACTTC
>.|.|TRBJ1-1|TRBV7-9
CATWGVDTEAFF
TGTGCGACCTGGGGGGTCGACACTGAAGCTTTCTTT
>once|TRBD2|TRBJ2-2|TRBV7-3
CASSPHAGGLRVNTGELFF
TGTGCCAGCAGCCCCCACGCGGGGGGGCTTCGGGTCAACACCGGGGAGCTGTTTTTT
>.|TRBD2|TRBJ2-7|TRBV11-2
CASSLTSVEYEQYF
TGTGCCAGCAGCTTGACTAGCGTCGAGTACGAGCAGTACTTC
>.|.|TRBJ1-2|TRBV20-1
CSATGNSGYTF
TGCAGTGCTACAGGGAACTCTGGCTACACCTTC
>once|.|TRBJ1-5|TRBV5-6
CASSHGQAKLSNQPQHF
TGTGCCAGCAGCCACGGACAAGCAAAACTCAGCAATCAGCCCCAGCATTTT
>.|TRBD1|TRBJ2-7|TRBV7-2
CASSSRDRGYEQYF
TGTGCCAGCAGCTCTCGGGACAGGGGCTACGAGCAGTACTTC